The sequence of this T cell receptor (beta chain) was determined in a study of blood T cell repertoires in COVID-19 (dated by TCRdb to 2020 to 2021). Notes on the research overall: Samples covering the acute and convalescent phases of COVID-19 were provided by collaborators in the United States, Italy and Spain. The material from the prospective study consisted of cDNA or gDNA derived from T cells, B-cell-depleted T cells, or PBMCs. Subjects who had been exposed to COVID-19, were actively infected with it, or had recovered from it provided the deeply sampled blood TCRbeta repertoires that made up the dataset. A freely available public database, intended as a resource for researchers studying the immune response to SARS-CoV-2, is where the repertoires were released. The samples were drawn from the first 160 participants of the ongoing ImmuneRACE study and from 1,254 subjects provided by 6 global collaborators. A de-identified subject ID, COVID-19 status, age in years and sex were almost always included in the sample metadata. HLA class I and class II types, where available, came from metadata supplied by the sample provider rather than from assay-based typing. Broader findings and caveats from the paper: Clinical and demographic metadata were provided uncurated, with the amount varying by source and participant.

After removal of 6 bases from V and 8 bases from J, the junction retains 5 bases not matched to a gene. Its CDR3 holds 12 amino acids, cysteine through phenylalanine. Only CDR3 DNA is held: 36 bases, read in frame from base 1. Looking up the germline V gene yields CDR1 SNHLY and CDR2 FYNNEI. One collaborating source in Seattle enrolled patients while the patients were actively infected and followed the patients over time throughout the course of disease. The collaborating institutions used their own protocols to collect whole blood in K2EDTA tubes. For TCRbeta analysis, collaborator samples were shipped as frozen whole blood, as isolated PBMCs, or as DNA extracted from either sample type. TCRbeta CDR3 regions were amplified from genomic DNA by means of the immunoSEQ Assay, a bias-controlled multiplex PCR. Turning to the authors' computational methods: Within the assay, amplification of reference gene primers was used to estimate how many nucleated cells each sample contained. Sequence reads were collapsed and filtered to measure the absolute abundance of every unique TCRbeta CDR3 rearrangement. For each sample, productive Simpson clonality was calculated as the square root of Simpson's diversity index over productive rearrangements. TCRdb provides this immuneACCESS table in a form limited to in-frame rearrangements. Some clones are lacking; in checked studies, under half of them reflect an unresolved V gene, and why the rest are absent is not known. V and J calls and clone size are copied from that table; D and trimming were computed from the DNA. The sample table records 110,000 or so clones; 85% to 90% of these occur just once. About 5.5% of the sample is in the top ten clones.

Notes on this clone: No cognate antigen has been identified for it. No much larger clone is present one base from it, and per-base qualities are unavailable.

Material for sequencing was peripheral blood. The receptor comes from a woman aged 55-75 years with COVID-19, enrolled during active disease. In this chain, TRBV2 is recombined with TRBJ1-1, and 8 junction bases match TRBD1. The sequenced DNA is TGTGCCAGCAGACTGAGGACAGGGGAAGCTTTCTTT. Protein translation: CASRLRTGEAFF.